This section outlines one T cell receptor beta chain sequence together with its context. Germline V CDR1 and CDR2: SNHLY, FYNNEI. J gave up 10 bases and V 1 base, and 8 bases lay outside the gene matches. The CDR3 runs 16 residues. This specimen comes from a study of blood T cell repertoires in COVID-19. For the study at large: T cells, B-cell-depleted T cells, or PBMCs supplied cDNA or gDNA.

Method: immunoSEQ multiplex PCR; TCRdb's copy keeps in-frame clones and lacks some. The table lists 60,000 to 70,000 clones, under 85% of them singletons. The material sequenced was peripheral blood. This sequence originates from a woman of 80 years or more with acute or convalescent COVID-19. The rearrangement links TRBV2 to TRBJ2-1, with 12 nucleotides matching TRBD1. Here the CDR3 reads CASSEDAGQGAKEQFF. The CDR3 region has the DNA TGTGCCAGCAGTGAAGATGCGGGACAGGGGGCGAAGGAGCAGTTCTTC.